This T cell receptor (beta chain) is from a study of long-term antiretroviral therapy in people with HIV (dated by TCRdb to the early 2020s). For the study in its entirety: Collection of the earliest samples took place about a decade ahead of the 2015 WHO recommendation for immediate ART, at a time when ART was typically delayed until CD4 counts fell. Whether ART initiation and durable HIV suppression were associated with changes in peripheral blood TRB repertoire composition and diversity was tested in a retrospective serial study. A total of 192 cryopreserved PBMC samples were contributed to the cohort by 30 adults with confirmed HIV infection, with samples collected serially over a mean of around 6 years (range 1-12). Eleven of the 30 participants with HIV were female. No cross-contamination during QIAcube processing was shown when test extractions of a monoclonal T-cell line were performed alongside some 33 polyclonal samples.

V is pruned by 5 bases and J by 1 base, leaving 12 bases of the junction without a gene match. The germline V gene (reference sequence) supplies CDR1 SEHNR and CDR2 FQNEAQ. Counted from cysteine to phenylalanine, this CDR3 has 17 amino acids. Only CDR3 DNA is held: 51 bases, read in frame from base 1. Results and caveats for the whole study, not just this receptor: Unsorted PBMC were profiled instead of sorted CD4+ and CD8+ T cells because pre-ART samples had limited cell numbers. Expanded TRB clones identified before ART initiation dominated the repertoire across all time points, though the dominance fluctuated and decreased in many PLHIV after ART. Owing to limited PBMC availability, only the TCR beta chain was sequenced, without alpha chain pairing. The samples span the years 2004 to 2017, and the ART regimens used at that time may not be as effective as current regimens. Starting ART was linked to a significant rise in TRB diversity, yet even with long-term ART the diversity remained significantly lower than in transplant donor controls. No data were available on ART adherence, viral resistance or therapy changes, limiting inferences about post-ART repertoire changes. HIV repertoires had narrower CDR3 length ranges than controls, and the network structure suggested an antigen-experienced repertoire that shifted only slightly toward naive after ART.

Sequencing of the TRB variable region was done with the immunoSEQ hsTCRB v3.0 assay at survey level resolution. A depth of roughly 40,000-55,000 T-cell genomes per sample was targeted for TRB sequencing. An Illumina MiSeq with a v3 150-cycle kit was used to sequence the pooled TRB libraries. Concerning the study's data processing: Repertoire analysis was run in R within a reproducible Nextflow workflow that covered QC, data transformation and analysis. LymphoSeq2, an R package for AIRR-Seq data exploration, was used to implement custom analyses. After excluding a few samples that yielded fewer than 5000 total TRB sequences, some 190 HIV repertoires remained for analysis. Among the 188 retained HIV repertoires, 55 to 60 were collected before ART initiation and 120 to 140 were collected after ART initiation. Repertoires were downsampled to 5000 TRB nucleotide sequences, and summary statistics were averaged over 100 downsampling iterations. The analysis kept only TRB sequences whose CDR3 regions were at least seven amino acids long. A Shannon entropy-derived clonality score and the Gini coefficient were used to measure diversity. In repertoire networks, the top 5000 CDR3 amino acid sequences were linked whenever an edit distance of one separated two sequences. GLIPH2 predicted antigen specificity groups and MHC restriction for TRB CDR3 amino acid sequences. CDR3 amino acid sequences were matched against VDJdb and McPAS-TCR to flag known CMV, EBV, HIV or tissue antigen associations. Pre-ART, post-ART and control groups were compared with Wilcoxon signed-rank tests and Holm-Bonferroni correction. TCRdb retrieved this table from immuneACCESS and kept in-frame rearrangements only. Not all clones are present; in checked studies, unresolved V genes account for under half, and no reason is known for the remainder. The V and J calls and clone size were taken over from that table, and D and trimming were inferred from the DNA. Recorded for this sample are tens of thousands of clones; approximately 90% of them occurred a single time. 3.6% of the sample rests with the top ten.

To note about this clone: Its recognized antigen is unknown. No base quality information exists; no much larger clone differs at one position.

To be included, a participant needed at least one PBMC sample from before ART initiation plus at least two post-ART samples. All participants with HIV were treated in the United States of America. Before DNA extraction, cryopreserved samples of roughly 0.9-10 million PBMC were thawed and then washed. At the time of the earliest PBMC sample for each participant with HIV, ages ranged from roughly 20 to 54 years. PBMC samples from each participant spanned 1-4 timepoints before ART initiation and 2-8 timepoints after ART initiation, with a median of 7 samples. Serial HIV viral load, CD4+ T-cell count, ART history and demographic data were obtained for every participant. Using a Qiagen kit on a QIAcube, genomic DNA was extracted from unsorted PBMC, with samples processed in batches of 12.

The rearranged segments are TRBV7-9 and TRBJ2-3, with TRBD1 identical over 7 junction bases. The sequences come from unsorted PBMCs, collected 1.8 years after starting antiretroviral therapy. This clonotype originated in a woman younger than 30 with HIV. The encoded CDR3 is CASSLYGTAARTDTQYF. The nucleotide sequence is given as TGTGCCAGCAGCCTGTACGGGACAGCGGCCCGCACAGATACGCAGTATTTT. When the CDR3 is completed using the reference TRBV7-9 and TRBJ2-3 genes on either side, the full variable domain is DTGVSQNPRHKITKRGQNVTFRCDPISEHNRLYWYRQTLGQGPEFLTYFQNEAQLEKSRLLSDRFSAERPKGSFSTLEIQRTEQGDSAMYLCASSLYGTAARTDTQYFGPGTRLTVL.